The present T cell receptor (beta chain) was sequenced within a study of shared clonotypes between healthy human individuals. V gave up 4 bases and J gave up 3 bases; unmatched junction bases: 8. Germline assignment: CDR1 MGHRA and CDR2 YSYEKL. The CDR3 is made up of 15 amino acids. Memory CD4+ cells were the fraction left after CD45RA+ naive selection. Libraries were prepared by immunoSEQ multiplex PCR; TCRdb keeps only in-frame clonotypes and omits some of them. Among 1,400,000 or so clones listed, just under 99% were seen once. On this clone: Its antigen remains unidentified.

Overall study findings and caveats: The study sampled only blood, and tissue repertoires likely differ. Rarefaction demonstrated incomplete sorted-subset sequencing despite large depth.

The rearrangement joins TRBV4-1 to TRBJ2-7; TRBD2 matches at 8 bases. Sequenced material: naive CD4+ T cells sorted from blood. Regarding subset: CD45RA+ positively selected. The receptor's source is a man in his thirties or forties in good health. CDR3 sequence: CASSLTSGRDYEQYF. Here the CDR3 DNA reads TGCGCCAGCAGCCTAACTAGCGGCCGGGACTACGAGCAGTACTTC.